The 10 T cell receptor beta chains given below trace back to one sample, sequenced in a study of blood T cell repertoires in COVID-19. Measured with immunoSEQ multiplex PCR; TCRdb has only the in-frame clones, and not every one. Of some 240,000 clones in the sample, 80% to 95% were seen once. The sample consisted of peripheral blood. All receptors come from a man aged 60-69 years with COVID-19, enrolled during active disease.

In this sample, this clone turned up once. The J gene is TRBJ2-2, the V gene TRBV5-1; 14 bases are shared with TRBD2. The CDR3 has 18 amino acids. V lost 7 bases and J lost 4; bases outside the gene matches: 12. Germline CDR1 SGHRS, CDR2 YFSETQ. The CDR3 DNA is TGCGCCAGCCGAGACGGTGGACTAGCGGGAGGTGGCACCGGGGAGCTGTTTTTT. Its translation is CASRDGGLAGGGTGELFF.

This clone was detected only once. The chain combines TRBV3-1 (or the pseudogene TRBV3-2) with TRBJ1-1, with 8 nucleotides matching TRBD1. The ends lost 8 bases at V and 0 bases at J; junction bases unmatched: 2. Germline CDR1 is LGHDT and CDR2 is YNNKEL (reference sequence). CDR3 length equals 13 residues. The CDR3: CASGQGVNTEAFF. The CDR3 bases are TGTGCCAGCGGACAGGGAGTGAACACTGAAGCTTTCTTT.

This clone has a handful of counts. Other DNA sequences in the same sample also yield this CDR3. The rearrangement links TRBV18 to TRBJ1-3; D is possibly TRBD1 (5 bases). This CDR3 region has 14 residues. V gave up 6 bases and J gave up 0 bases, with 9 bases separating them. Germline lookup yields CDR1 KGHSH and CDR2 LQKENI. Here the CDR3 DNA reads TGTGCCAGCTCCCCGCAGGGCTCTGGAAACACCATATATTTT. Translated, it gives CASSPQGSGNTIYF.

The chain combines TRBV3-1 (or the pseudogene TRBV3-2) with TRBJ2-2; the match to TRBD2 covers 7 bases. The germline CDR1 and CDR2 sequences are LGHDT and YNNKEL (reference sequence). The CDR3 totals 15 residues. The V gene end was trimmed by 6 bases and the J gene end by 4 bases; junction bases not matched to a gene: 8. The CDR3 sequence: CASRNGLVGTGELFF. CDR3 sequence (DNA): TGTGCCAGCAGAAATGGACTAGTGGGCACCGGGGAGCTGTTTTTT.

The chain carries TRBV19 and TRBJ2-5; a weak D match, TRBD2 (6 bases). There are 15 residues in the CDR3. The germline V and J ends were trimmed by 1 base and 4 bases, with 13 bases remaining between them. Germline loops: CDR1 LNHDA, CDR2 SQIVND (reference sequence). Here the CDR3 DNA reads TGTGCCAGTAGTATAGGCGGGATCGGGGTAGAGACCCAGTACTTC. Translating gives CASSIGGIGVETQYF.

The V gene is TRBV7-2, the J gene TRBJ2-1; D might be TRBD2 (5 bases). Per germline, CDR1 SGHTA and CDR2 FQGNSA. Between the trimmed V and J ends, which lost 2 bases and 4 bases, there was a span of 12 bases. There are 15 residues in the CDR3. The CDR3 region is CASSLTRDLYNEQFF. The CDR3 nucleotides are TGTGCCAGCAGCTTAACCCGGGATCTTTACAATGAGCAGTTCTTC.

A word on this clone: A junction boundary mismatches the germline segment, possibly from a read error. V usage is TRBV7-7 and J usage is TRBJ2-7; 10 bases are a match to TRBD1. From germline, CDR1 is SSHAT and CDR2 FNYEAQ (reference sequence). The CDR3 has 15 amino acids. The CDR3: CASSLGQGVPYEQYF. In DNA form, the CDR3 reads TGTGCTAGCAGCTTAGGACAGGGGGTCCCCTACGAGCAGTACTTC.

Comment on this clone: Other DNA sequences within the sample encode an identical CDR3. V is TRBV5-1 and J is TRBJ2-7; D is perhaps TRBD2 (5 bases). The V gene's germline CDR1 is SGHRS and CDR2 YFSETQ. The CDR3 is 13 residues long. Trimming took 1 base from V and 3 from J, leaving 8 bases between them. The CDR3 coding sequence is TGCGCCAGCAGCTTGAGCGGCAACTACGAGCAGTACTTC. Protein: CASSLSGNYEQYF.

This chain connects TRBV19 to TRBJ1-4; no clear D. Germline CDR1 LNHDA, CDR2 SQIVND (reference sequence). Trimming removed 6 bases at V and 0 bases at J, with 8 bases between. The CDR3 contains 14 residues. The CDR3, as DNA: TGTGCCAGTAGGTACGGAGCAACTAATGAAAAACTGTTTTTT. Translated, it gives CASRYGATNEKLFF. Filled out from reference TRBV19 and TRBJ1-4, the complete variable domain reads DGGITQSPKYLFRKEGQNVTLSCEQNLNHDAMYWYRQDPGQGLRLIYYSQIVNDFQKGDIAEGYSVSREKKESFPLTVTSAQKNPTAFYLCASRYGATNEKLFFGSGTQLSVL.

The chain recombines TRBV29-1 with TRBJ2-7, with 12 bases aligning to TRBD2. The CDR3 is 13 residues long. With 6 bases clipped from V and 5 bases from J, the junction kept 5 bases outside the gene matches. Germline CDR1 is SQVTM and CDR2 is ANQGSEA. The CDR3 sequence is CSVTSGSFHEQYF. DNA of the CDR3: TGCAGCGTGACTAGCGGGAGTTTTCACGAGCAGTACTTC.